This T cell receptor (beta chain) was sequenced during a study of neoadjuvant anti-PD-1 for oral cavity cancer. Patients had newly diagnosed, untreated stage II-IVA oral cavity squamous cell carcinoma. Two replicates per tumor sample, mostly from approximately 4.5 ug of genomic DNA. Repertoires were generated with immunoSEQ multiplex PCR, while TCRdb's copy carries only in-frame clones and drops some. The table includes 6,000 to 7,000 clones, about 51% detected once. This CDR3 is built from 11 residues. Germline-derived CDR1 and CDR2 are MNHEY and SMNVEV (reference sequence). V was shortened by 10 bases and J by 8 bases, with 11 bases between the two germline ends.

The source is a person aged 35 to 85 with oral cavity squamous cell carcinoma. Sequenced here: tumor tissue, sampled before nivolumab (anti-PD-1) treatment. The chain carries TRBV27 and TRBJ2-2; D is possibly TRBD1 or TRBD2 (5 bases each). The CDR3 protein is CATYWGGELFF. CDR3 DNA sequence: TGTGCCACCTACTGGGGGGGGGAGCTGTTTTTT.